This T cell receptor beta chain was identified in a study of response to subunit inactivated influenza vaccine. The CDR3 consists of 15 residues. Per germline, CDR1 DFQATT and CDR2 SNEGSKA (reference sequence). V shed 1 base, J shed 7 bases, and the junction held 9 bases outside the gene matches. TCRdb used MiXCR to reprocess the RT-PCR reads, holding one entry per CDR3 protein. Of roughly 790,000 distinct CDR3 sequences in the sample, 21% were seen once. The TCR originated in a man aged 50-59 years who received an inactivated influenza vaccine. This sequence joins TRBV20-1 and TRBJ1-2, with 10 bases identical to TRBD1. Here the sequenced sample was PBMCs from blood, taken 5 to 6 days after vaccination. The CDR3 nucleotides are TGCAGTGCTAGAGGGCGCTGGGACAGGGGTGGTGGCTACACCTTC. Residues: CSARGRWDRGGGYTF.